The clone carrying this T cell receptor beta chain has only one observation. This record belongs to a study of blood T cell repertoires in COVID-19. On the study more broadly: The cDNA or gDNA used as material had been derived from T cells, B-cell-depleted T cells, or PBMCs.

Study processing details: Reference gene primer amplification gave estimated nucleated cell counts. TCRdb's copy holds only in-frame clones and misses some; the assay was immunoSEQ multiplex PCR. For V, J and clone size, that table is used; D and trimming come from the DNA. The sample shows about 220,000 clones, about 90% of them seen only once. The CDR3 loop spans 16 amino acids. The TCR sequence derives from a middle-aged man with active or convalescent COVID-19. The chain has TRBV21-1 and TRBJ1-1; the table's D call, TRBD1, has no DNA check behind it. TRBV21-1 is described as a pseudogene. Sequencing input: peripheral blood. This CDR3 reads CASRRRRTGRNTEAFF. The CDR3 nucleotides are TGTGCCAGCAGACGCCGACGGACAGGGCGGAACACTGAAGCTTTCTTT.